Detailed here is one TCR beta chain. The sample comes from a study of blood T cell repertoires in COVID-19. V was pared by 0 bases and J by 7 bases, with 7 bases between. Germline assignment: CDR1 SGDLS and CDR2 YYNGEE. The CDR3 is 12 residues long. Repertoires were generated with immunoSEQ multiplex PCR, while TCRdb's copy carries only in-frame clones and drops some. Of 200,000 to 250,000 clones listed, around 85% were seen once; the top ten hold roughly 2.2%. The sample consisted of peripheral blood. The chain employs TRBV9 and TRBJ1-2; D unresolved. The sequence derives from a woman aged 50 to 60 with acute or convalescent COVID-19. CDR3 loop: CASSVVGSGYTF. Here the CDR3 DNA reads TGTGCCAGCAGCGTAGTTGGCAGTGGCTACACCTTC.